Each of the 30 T cell receptor beta chains below was sequenced from the same sample in a study of control samples from healthy donors and cancer patients. Produced via immunoSEQ multiplex PCR; TCRdb's table is partial and in-frame only. In the table there are under 100,000 clones, approximately 93% of which are singletons. Sequencing was performed on blood. The source is a woman in her twenties or thirties in good health.

The chain employs TRBV10-3 and TRBJ2-3; 9 nucleotides agree with TRBD2. CDR1 is ENHRY, CDR2 SYGVKD, per germline. This CDR3 comprises 17 residues. Losses at the gene ends were 6 bases for V and 1 base for J; bases not matched to a gene: 11. The CDR3 region has the DNA TGTGCCATCAGGGGGGGACTAGCCCAGAGAGGCACAGATACGCAGTATTTT. It codes for CAIRGGLAQRGTDTQYF.

The chain is built from TRBV3-1 (or the pseudogene TRBV3-2) and TRBJ1-1; D gene uncertain. The CDR3 covers 14 residues. Germline V gene sequence: CDR1 LGHDT, CDR2 YNNKEL (reference sequence). V was trimmed by 4 bases and J by 6 bases, leaving 15 bases between them. The CDR3 loop reads CASSLHGVGSEAFF. CDR3 coding DNA: TGTGCCAGCAGCCTCCATGGGGTGGGGTCTGAAGCTTTCTTT.

The chain joins TRBV9 to TRBJ2-3; TRBD1 matches 8 bases. The junction had 12 bases not matched to a gene; V was cut back by 4 bases and J by 2 bases. This CDR3 spans 17 amino acids. Germline-derived CDR1 and CDR2 are SGDLS and YYNGEE. Here the CDR3 DNA reads TGTGCCAGCAGCCCTCACCCCGGACAGGGATTCACAGATACGCAGTATTTT. It is translated as CASSPHPGQGFTDTQYF.

The CDR3 region is CASSEGGGSDEQFF. In DNA, the CDR3 is TGTGCCAGCAGTGAAGGGGGAGGGAGCGATGAGCAGTTCTTC. The chain combines TRBV6-1 with TRBJ2-1; 7 nucleotides line up with TRBD2. Germline V gene lookup returns CDR1 MNHNS and CDR2 SASEGT. The CDR3 length is 14 residues. The V segment lost 1 base and the J segment 8 bases; nucleotides outside the gene matches: 5.

V is TRBV5-4 and J is TRBJ2-7, with D possibly being TRBD2 (6 bases). Germline loops: CDR1 SGHNT, CDR2 YYREEE (reference sequence). Trimming removed 4 bases from V and 5 bases from J, with 19 bases in between. This CDR3 comprises 15 residues. The CDR3 DNA reads TGTGCCAGCAGCAGCTTGGGGGGATTTGGCGACGAGCAGTACTTC. Translated: CASSSLGGFGDEQYF.

The CDR3 DNA follows: TGTGCCAGCAGCCGATCCTCTCAGACAGTAGCCAAAAACATTCAGTACTTC. Its translation is CASSRSSQTVAKNIQYF. J is TRBJ2-4 and V is TRBV6-6; possibly TRBD1 for D (5 bases). This CDR3 comprises 17 residues. Germline V gives CDR1 MNHNY, CDR2 SVGAGI (reference sequence). With 6 bases removed from V and 0 bases from J, the gap between germline ends came to 18 bases.

This clone is a singleton in its sample. The rearrangement uses TRBV4-1 and TRBJ1-2, with D uncertain. CDR1 MGHRA and CDR2 YSYEKL come from the germline V gene. Trimming removed 0 bases from V and 8 bases from J, with 7 bases in between. This CDR3 is 12 amino acids long. As DNA, the CDR3 is TGCGCCAGCAGCCAAGATCGGTGGGGCTACACCTTC. Protein product: CASSQDRWGYTF.

The rearrangement uses TRBV12-3 or TRBV12-4 and TRBJ2-2; the D is unclear. The V gene lost 3 bases and the J gene lost 8 bases, with 7 bases spanning the gap. The CDR3 runs to 12 residues. The CDR3 sequence is CASSFGSGELFF. CDR3 DNA sequence: TGTGCCAGCAGTTTTGGGTCTGGGGAGCTGTTTTTT.

The rearrangement uses TRBV19 and TRBJ2-7; no definite D call. Germline V lookup: CDR1 LNHDA, CDR2 SQIVND (reference sequence). This CDR3 has 13 residues. V was cut by 4 bases and J by 3 bases, with 10 bases left in between. The CDR3 DNA follows: TGTGCCAGTAGTAAGGGCAGACTCTACGAGCAGTACTTC. Protein sequence: CASSKGRLYEQYF.

This rearrangement joins TRBV11-1 to TRBJ2-1; D unresolved. This CDR3 contains 14 residues. The ends were cut back, 10 bases at V and 0 bases at J, with 13 bases in the middle. The V gene's germline CDR1 is SGHAT and CDR2 FQDESV (reference sequence). The CDR3 region is CANQAVSSYNEQFF. CDR3 coding DNA: TGTGCCAACCAGGCGGTGAGCTCCTACAATGAGCAGTTCTTC.

This clone has more than one count but fewer than ten. The chain uses TRBV12-3 or TRBV12-4 and TRBJ2-1; D ambiguous. The CDR3 has 12 residues. With 2 bases removed from V and 7 bases from J, the gap between germline ends came to 6 bases. The CDR3 DNA reads TGTGCCAGCAGTTTAATGGGGAATGAGCAGTTCTTC. Amino acid sequence: CASSLMGNEQFF.

This clone was found once. The rearrangement links TRBV12-3 or TRBV12-4 to TRBJ2-5; D is perhaps TRBD1 (6 bases). V lost 1 base and J 5 bases, leaving 8 bases between the germline ends. CDR3 length: 13 residues. The CDR3 DNA reads TGTGCCAGCAGTTTAGGGGGGCTTGAGACCCAGTACTTC. Amino acids: CASSLGGLETQYF.

The chain employs TRBV5-4 and TRBJ2-5; the D gene is possibly TRBD1 (5 bases). Germline V gene lookup returns CDR1 SGHNT and CDR2 YYREEE (reference sequence). CDR3 length: 15 amino acids. With 3 bases removed from V and 1 base from J, the gap between germline ends came to 13 bases. The CDR3 sequence is CASSSQGRGQETQYF. CDR3 bases: TGTGCCAGCAGCTCCCAGGGAAGGGGCCAAGAGACCCAGTACTTC.

This chain connects TRBV10-2 to TRBJ1-6; tentative D call: TRBD1 (6 bases). Per the germline V gene, CDR1 is WSHSY and CDR2 is SAAADI. Trimming shortened V by 0 bases and J by 13 bases, and 10 bases separated the two germline ends. The CDR3 runs 13 residues. In DNA, the CDR3 is TGCGCCAGCAGTGAGTCCCAGGGGCGGCCCCTCCACTTT. It yields the protein CASSESQGRPLHF.

V and J are TRBV6-6 and TRBJ1-3; no clear D. The CDR3 contains 16 residues. With 5 bases removed from V and 1 base from J, the gap between germline ends came to 15 bases. The germline V gene encodes CDR1 MNHNY and CDR2 SVGAGI (reference sequence). The CDR3 sequence is CASSKPAGLSGNTIYF. CDR3 nucleotide sequence: TGTGCCAGCAGTAAACCTGCAGGACTTTCTGGAAACACCATATATTTT.

This clone has just one count. The rearrangement links TRBV11-3 to TRBJ2-2, with unresolved D. The V gene lost 2 bases and the J gene lost 6 bases, with 4 bases spanning the gap. This CDR3 has 12 residues. Germline assignment: CDR1 SGHNT and CDR2 YENEEA. The CDR3: CASSLRSGELFF. The CDR3 DNA reads as TGTGCCAGCAGCTTACGGTCCGGGGAGCTGTTTTTT.

DNA for the CDR3: TGTGCCAGCAGCGTAGCTCCAGGGACTAGTGGCTACACCTTC. The encoded protein is CASSVAPGTSGYTF. V and J are TRBV9 and TRBJ1-2, with D possibly matching TRBD1 (5 bases). Germline V gene sequence: CDR1 SGDLS, CDR2 YYNGEE. V lost 0 bases and J 7 bases, leaving 13 bases between the germline ends. The CDR3 totals 14 residues.

This sequence joins TRBV11-3 and TRBJ1-2; D perhaps matches TRBD1 (5 bases). CDR1 and CDR2 from the germline V gene are SGHNT and YENEEA. V was cut by 3 bases and J by 14 bases, with 16 bases left in between. This CDR3 has 12 amino acids. CDR3 region: CASSFLDRGLTF. CDR3 DNA: TGTGCCAGCAGCTTTCTCGACCGGGGCTTAACCTTC.

The rearrangement uses TRBV7-9 and TRBJ2-1; a possible D gene is TRBD2 (6 bases). The CDR3 contains 14 residues. V was clipped by 1 base and J by 4 bases, with 8 bases between them. CDR1 is SEHNR and CDR2 is FQNEAQ in the germline V gene (reference sequence). CDR3 coding DNA: TGTGCCAGCAGCTTAGGGACTAAATACAATGAGCAGTTCTTC. It encodes CASSLGTKYNEQFF. Supplemented by reference TRBV7-9 and TRBJ2-1, the full variable domain reads DTGVSQNPRHKITKRGQNVTFRCDPISEHNRLYWYRQTLGQGPEFLTYFQNEAQLEKSRLLSDRFSAERPKGSFSTLEIQRTEQGDSAMYLCASSLGTKYNEQFFGPGTRLTVL.

The chain employs TRBV15 and TRBJ1-5; a possible D gene is TRBD1 (6 bases). CDR3 length: 13 residues. V was clipped by 4 bases and J by 4 bases, with 8 bases between them. Per germline, CDR1 LNHNV and CDR2 YYDKDF (reference sequence). The DNA for the CDR3 is TGTGCCACCAGCACAGGGGATAATCAGCCCCAGCATTTT. This translates into CATSTGDNQPQHF.

The J gene is TRBJ2-2, the V gene TRBV9; TRBD2 might be the D (6 bases). V was pared by 0 bases and J by 4 bases, with 16 bases between. From germline, CDR1 is SGDLS and CDR2 YYNGEE. This CDR3 has 17 amino acids. The DNA for the CDR3 is TGTGCCAGCAGCGTAGACCCCGGGGTCGGGGGCACCGGGGAGCTGTTTTTT. It yields the protein CASSVDPGVGGTGELFF.

V is TRBV6-1 and J is TRBJ2-1; TRBD2 matches 9 bases. The germline V gene encodes CDR1 MNHNS and CDR2 SASEGT. J was trimmed by 7 bases and V by 3 bases; bases with no gene match: 10. The length of the CDR3 is 16 residues. In DNA form, the CDR3 reads TGTGCCAGCAGTGAGTCCCCGGGACTAGCTTCGAATGAGCAGTTCTTC. Its protein is CASSESPGLASNEQFF.

The chain has TRBV6-2 or TRBV6-3 and TRBJ2-7, with D perhaps TRBD1 (7 bases). The CDR3 runs to 15 residues. Germline assignment: CDR1 MNHEY and CDR2 SVGEGT. V was trimmed by 2 bases and J by 7 bases, leaving 18 bases between them. In DNA form, the CDR3 reads TGTGCCAGCAGTTACGGCGGGACAGCGACCCCAGAGCAGTACTTC. Its protein is CASSYGGTATPEQYF.

This clone was seen once. The rearrangement links TRBV3-1 (or the pseudogene TRBV3-2) to TRBJ1-1; the D gene is possibly TRBD1 (6 bases). Germline loops: CDR1 LGHDT, CDR2 YNNKEL (reference sequence). The CDR3 is 15 amino acids. The V end was cut by 0 bases, the J end by 4 bases, with 12 bases between. CDR3 sequence: CASSQESPGVTEAFF. CDR3 sequence (DNA): TGTGCCAGCAGCCAAGAAAGCCCAGGGGTCACTGAAGCTTTCTTT.

This chain joins TRBV28 and TRBJ2-1; D gene unclear. V lost 3 bases, J lost 5 bases, and 14 bases lay in between. Germline V gene data show CDR1 as MDHEN and CDR2 as SYDVKM. The CDR3 loop spans 15 amino acids. The CDR3 reads CASSFGFPVDNEQFF. The CDR3 DNA follows: TGTGCCAGCAGTTTTGGGTTTCCCGTCGACAATGAGCAGTTCTTC.

The V and J genes are TRBV6-4 and TRBJ2-3; D is unclear. The CDR3 is 13 residues long. Germline assignment: CDR1 MRHNA and CDR2 SNTAGT. V lost 5 bases to trimming and J lost 2 bases, with 8 bases between them. The CDR3 loop reads CASSLGDTDTQYF. The CDR3 DNA reads as TGTGCCAGCAGTTTGGGCGACACAGATACGCAGTATTTT.

The rearrangement joins TRBV25-1 to TRBJ1-1, with D unresolved. Per germline, CDR1 MGHDK and CDR2 SYGVNS. The CDR3 is made up of 11 amino acids. V shed 6 bases and J shed 0 bases, with 2 bases lying between them. CDR3 bases: TGTGCCAGCAGACTGAACACTGAAGCTTTCTTT. Residues: CASRLNTEAFF.

This clone was seen only once. The chain couples TRBV19 to TRBJ1-5, with D unresolved. CDR1 and CDR2 from the germline V gene are LNHDA and SQIVND (reference sequence). Trimming took 1 base from V and 7 from J, leaving 14 bases between them. This CDR3 is built from 15 residues. The CDR3 DNA is TGTGCCAGTAGTATAGTATTATGGGGAGGACAGCCCCAGCATTTT. This codes for CASSIVLWGGQPQHF.

The CDR3 is CASSFPGLGETQYF. For the CDR3, the DNA is TGTGCCAGCAGTTTCCCGGGTTTAGGAGAGACCCAGTACTTC. The chain recombines TRBV28 with TRBJ2-5; D is ambiguous. The germline V gene encodes CDR1 MDHEN and CDR2 SYDVKM. This CDR3 contains 14 residues. Trimming cost V 3 bases and J 4 bases, with 12 bases left between them.

The chain recombines TRBV11-3 with TRBJ2-1, with D uncertain. The CDR3 is made up of 11 amino acids. Looked up from germline, CDR1 is SGHNT and CDR2 is YENEEA. The V gene lost 8 bases and the J gene lost 5 bases, with 7 bases spanning the gap. In nucleotides, the CDR3 is TGTGCCAGCGGGAAAAACAATGAGCAGTTCTTC. Amino acids: CASGKNNEQFF.